The entry that follows covers one TCR beta chain sequence. Trimming left V 3 bases short and J 4 bases short, with 12 bases between. The CDR3 contains 14 residues. Germline CDR1 is KGHSH and CDR2 is LQKENI. These data originate in a study of blood T cell repertoires in COVID-19. Study context: The origin of the acute and convalescent COVID-19 samples was the United States, Italy and Spain. PBMCs, B-cell-depleted T cells, or T cells provided the cDNA or gDNA that made up the material.

The Seattle site enrolled patients during active infection and followed them longitudinally. The repertoire was sequenced with immunoSEQ multiplex PCR; TCRdb's copy has only in-frame clones and lacks some. The sample consists of 150,000 to 200,000 clones, approximately 90% of them appearing once. The origin of this receptor is a man aged 25-45 years with COVID-19, enrolled during active disease. This chain connects TRBV18 to TRBJ1-1, with a weak D call TRBD1 (6 bases). Sequenced: peripheral blood. CDR3 nucleotide sequence: TGTGCCAGCTCACCTAAAACAGGGCCCACTGAAGCTTTCTTT. Its protein product is CASSPKTGPTEAFF.